This TCR beta chain was identified in a study of cytomegalovirus exposure and HLA in healthy donors. Findings and limits, study-wide: It was reportedly the case that the classifier diagnosed cytomegalovirus status with high specificity and sensitivity. Solely CMV serostatus was available to characterize immune exposure. Of the V segments, some could not be distinguished, including TRBV6-2 and TRBV6-3, and were excluded.

Primers included in the PCR were 60 Vbeta and 13 Jbeta primers. Profiled with immunoSEQ multiplex PCR; TCRdb holds only in-frame clones, not every one. The sample holds 110,000 to 150,000 clones. The CDR3 is 20 amino acids. Germline V CDR1 and CDR2: LNHDA, SQIVND (reference sequence). V lost 5 bases to trimming and J lost 0 bases, with 26 bases between them. In regard to this clone: The antigen remains undetermined.

J is TRBJ1-5 and V is TRBV19, with a tentative D call TRBD1 (5 bases). This sequence was found in a young woman in good health and CMV-seronegative. The sequencing input was PBMCs. The CDR3 loop reads CASSFQPGAVWGYSNQPQHF. As DNA, the CDR3 is TGTGCCAGTAGTTTCCAGCCGGGTGCAGTGTGGGGCTATAGCAATCAGCCCCAGCATTTT.